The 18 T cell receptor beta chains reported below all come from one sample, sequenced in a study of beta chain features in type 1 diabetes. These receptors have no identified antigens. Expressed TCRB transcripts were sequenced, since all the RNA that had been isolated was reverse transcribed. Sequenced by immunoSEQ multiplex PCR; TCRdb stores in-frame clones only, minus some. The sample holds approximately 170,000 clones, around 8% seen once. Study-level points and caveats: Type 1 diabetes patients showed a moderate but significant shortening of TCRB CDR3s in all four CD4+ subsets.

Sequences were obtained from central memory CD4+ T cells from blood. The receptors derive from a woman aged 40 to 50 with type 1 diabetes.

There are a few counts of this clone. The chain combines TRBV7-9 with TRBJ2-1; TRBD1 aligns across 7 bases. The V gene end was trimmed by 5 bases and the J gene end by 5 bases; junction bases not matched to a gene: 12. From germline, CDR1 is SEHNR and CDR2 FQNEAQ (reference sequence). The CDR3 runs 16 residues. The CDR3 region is CASSVLGQSNHNEQFF. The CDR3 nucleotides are TGTGCCAGCAGCGTCCTGGGACAGTCCAATCACAATGAGCAGTTCTTC.

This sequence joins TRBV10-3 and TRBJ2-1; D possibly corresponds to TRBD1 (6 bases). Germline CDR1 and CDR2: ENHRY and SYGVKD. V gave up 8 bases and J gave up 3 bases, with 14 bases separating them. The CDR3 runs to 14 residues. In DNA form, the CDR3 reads TGTGCCATCGGGGTTACAGGGAACTACAATGAGCAGTTCTTC. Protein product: CAIGVTGNYNEQFF.

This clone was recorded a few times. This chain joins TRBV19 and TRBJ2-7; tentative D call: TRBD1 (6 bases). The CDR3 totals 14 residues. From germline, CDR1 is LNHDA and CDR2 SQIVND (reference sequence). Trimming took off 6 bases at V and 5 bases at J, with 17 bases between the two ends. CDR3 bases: TGTGCCAGTAGGGCACAGGGATCGGCGAACGAGCAGTACTTC. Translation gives CASRAQGSANEQYF.

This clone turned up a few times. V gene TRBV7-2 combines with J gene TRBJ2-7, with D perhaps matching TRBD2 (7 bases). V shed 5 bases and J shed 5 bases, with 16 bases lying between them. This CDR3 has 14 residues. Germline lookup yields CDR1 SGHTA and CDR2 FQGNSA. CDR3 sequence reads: CASSLGGPADEQYF. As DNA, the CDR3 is TGTGCCAGCAGCCTCGGGGGGCCGGCTGACGAGCAGTACTTC.

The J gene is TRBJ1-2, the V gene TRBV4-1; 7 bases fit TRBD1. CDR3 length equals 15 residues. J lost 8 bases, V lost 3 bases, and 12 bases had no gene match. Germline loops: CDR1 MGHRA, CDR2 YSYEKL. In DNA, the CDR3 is TGCGCCAGCAGCCAGCCGGACAGGCCGACCGGGGGCTACACCTTC. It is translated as CASSQPDRPTGGYTF.

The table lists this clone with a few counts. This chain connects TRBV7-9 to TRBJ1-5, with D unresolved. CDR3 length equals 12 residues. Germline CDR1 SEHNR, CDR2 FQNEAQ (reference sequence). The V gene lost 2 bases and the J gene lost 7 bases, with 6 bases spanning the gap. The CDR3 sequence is CASSLTRQPQHF. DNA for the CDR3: TGTGCCAGCAGCTTAACGAGGCAGCCCCAGCATTTT.

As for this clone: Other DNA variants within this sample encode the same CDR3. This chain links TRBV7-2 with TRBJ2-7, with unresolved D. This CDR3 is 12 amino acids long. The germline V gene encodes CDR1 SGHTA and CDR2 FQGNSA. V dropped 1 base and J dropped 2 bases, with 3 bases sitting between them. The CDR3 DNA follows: TGTGCCAGCAGCTTAGTCGCCTACGAGCAGTACTTC. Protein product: CASSLVAYEQYF. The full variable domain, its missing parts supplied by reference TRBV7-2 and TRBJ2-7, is GAGVSQSPSNKVTEKGKDVELRCDPISGHTALYWYRQSLGQGLEFLIYFQGNSAPDKSGLPSDRFSAERTGGSVSTLTIQRTQQEDSAVYLCASSLVAYEQYFGPGTRLTVT.

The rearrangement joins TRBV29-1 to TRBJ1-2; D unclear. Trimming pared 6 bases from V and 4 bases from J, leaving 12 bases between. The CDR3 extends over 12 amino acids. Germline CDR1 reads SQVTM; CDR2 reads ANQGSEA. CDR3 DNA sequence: TGCAGCGTGGTTACAGTCGTCTATGGCTACACCTTC. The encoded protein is CSVVTVVYGYTF. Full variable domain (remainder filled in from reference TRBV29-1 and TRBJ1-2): SAVISQKPSRDICQRGTSLTIQCQVDSQVTMMFWYRQQPGQSLTLIATANQGSEATYESGFVIDKFPISRPNLTFSTLTVSNMSPEDSSIYLCSVVTVVYGYTFGSGTRLTVV.

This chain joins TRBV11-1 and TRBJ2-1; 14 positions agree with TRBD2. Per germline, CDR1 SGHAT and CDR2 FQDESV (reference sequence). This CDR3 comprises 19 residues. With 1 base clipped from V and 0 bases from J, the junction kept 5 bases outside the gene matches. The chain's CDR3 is CASSLGWGTSGSSYNEQFF. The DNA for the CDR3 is TGTGCCAGCAGCTTAGGGTGGGGGACTAGCGGGAGCTCCTACAATGAGCAGTTCTTC.

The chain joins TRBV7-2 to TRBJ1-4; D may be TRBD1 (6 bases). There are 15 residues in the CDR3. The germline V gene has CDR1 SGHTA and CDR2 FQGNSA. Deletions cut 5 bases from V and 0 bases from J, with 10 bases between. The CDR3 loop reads CASSPQGSTNEKLFF. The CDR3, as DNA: TGTGCCAGCAGCCCGCAGGGGTCAACTAATGAAAAACTGTTTTTT.

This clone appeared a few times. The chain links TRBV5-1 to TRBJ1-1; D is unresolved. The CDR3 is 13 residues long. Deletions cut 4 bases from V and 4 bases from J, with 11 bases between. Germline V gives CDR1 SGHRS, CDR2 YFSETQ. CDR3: CASSRAPGTEAFF. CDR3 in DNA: TGCGCCAGCAGCCGCGCACCTGGCACTGAAGCTTTCTTT.

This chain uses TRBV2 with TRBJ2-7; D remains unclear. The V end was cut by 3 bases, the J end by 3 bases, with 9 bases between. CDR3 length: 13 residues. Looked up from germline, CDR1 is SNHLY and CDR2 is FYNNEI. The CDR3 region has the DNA TGTGCCAGCAGTGATGACAATTACTACGAGCAGTACTTC. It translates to CASSDDNYYEQYF.

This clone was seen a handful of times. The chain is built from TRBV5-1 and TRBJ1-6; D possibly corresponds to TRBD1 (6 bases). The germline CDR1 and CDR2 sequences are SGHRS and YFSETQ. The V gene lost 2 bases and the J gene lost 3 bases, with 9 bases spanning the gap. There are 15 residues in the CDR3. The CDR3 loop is CASSFNRVYNSPLHF. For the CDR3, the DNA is TGCGCCAGCAGCTTTAACAGGGTCTATAATTCACCCCTCCACTTT. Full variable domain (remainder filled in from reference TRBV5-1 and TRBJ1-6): KAGVTQTPRYLIKTRGQQVTLSCSPISGHRSVSWYQQTPGQGLQFLFEYFSETQRNKGNFPGRFSGRQFSNSRSEMNVSTLELGDSALYLCASSFNRVYNSPLHFGNGTRLTVT.

CDR3 loop: CASSERGTNTGELFF. The CDR3 bases are TGTGCCAGCAGCGAGCGGGGGACTAACACCGGGGAGCTGTTTTTT. The V gene is TRBV9, the J gene TRBJ2-2; 8 bases are shared with TRBD2. Trimming at V came to 3 bases and at J to 2 bases, leaving 3 bases not matched to a gene. The CDR3 has 15 residues. In germline, CDR1 is SGDLS, CDR2 YYNGEE.

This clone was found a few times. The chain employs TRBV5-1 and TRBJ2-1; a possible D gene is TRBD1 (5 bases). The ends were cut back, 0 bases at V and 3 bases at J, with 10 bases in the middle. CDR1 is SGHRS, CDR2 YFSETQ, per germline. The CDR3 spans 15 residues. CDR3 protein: CASSLGGEIYNEQFF. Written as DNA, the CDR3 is TGCGCCAGCAGCTTGGGGGGCGAAATCTACAATGAGCAGTTCTTC.

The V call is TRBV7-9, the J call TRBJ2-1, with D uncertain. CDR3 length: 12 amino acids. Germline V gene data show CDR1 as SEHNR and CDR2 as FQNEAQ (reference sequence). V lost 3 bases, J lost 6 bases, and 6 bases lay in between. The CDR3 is CASSFPLNEQFF. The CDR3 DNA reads TGTGCCAGCAGCTTTCCTCTCAATGAGCAGTTCTTC.

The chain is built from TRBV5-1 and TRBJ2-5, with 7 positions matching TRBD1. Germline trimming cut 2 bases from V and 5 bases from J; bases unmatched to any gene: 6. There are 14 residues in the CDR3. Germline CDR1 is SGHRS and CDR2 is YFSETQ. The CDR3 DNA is TGCGCCAGCAGCTTAGTAGGGGGCGCGGAGACCCAGTACTTC. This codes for CASSLVGGAETQYF.

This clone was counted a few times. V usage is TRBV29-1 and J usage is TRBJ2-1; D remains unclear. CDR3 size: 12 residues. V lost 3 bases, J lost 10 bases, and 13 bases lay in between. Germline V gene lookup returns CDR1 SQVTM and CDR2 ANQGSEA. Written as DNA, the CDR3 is TGCAGCGTTGATAGTAGATTCGAAGAGCAGTTCTTC. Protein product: CSVDSRFEEQFF.